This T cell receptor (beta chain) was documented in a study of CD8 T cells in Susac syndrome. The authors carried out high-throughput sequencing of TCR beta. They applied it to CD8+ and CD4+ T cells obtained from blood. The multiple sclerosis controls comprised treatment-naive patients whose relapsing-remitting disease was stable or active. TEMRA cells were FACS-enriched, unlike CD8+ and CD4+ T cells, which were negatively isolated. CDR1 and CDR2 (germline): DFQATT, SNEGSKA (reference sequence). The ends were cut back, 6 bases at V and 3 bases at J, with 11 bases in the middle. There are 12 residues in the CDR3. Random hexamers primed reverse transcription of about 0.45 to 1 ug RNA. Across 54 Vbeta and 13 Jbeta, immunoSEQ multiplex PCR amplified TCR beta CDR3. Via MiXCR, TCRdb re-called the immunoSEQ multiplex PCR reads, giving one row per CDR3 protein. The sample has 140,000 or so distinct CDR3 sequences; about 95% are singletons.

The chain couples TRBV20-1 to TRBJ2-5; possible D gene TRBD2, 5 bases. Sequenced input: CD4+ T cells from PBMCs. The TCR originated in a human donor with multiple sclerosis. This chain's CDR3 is CSAIVREETQYF. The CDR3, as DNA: TGCAGTGCCATAGTGAGGGAAGAGACCCAGTACTTC.